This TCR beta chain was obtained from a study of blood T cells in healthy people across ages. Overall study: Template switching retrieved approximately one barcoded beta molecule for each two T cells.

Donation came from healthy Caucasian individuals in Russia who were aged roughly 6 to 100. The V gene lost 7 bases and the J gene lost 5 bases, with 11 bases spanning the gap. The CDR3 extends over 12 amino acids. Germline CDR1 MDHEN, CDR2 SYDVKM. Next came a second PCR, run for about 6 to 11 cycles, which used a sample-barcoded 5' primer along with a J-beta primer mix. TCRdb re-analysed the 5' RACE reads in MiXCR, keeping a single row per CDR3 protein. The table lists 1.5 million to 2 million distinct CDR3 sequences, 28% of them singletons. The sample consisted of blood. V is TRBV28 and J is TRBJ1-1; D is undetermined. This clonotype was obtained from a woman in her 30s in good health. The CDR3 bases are TGTGCCAGCAACCTGAGACTAACTGAAGCTTTCTTT. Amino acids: CASNLRLTEAFF.